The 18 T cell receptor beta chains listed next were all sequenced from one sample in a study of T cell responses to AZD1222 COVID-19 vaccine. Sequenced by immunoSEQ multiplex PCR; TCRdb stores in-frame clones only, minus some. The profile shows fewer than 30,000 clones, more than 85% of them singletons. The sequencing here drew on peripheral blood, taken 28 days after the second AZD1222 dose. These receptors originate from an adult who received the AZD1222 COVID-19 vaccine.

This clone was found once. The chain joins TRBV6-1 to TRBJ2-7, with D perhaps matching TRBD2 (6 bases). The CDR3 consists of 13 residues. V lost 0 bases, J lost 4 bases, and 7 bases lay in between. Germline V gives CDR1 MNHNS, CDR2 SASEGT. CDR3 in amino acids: CASSEARGYEQYF. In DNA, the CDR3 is TGTGCCAGCAGTGAAGCGCGGGGATACGAGCAGTACTTC.

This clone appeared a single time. The DNA for the CDR3 is TGTGCCAGCAGCTTAGGGGGGGCAAACAACTACGAGCAGTACTTC. Translating it yields CASSLGGANNYEQYF. The V and J genes are TRBV11-2 and TRBJ2-7; D possibly uses TRBD1 or TRBD2 (6 bases each). Deletions cut 1 base from V and 3 bases from J, with 13 bases between. The CDR3 sequence is 15 residues long. Germline V CDR1 and CDR2: SGHAT, FQNNGV. Filled out from reference TRBV11-2 and TRBJ2-7, the complete variable domain reads EAGVAQSPRYKIIEKRQSVAFWCNPISGHATLYWYQQILGQGPKLLIQFQNNGVVDDSQLPKDRFSAERLKGVDSTLKIQPAKLEDSAVYLCASSLGGANNYEQYFGPGTRLTVT.

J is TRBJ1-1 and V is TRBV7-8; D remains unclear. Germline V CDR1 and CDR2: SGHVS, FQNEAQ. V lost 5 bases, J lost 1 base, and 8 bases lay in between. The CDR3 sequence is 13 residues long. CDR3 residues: CASSRAENTEAFF. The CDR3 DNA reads TGTGCCAGCAGCCGTGCAGAGAACACTGAAGCTTTCTTT.

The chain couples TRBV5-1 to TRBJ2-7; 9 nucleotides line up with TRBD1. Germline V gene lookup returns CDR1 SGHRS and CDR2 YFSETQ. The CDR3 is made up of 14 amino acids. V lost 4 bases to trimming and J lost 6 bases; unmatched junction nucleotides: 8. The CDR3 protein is CASSPGQGGSEQYF. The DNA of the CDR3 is TGCGCCAGCAGCCCGGGACAGGGCGGCAGCGAGCAGTACTTC.

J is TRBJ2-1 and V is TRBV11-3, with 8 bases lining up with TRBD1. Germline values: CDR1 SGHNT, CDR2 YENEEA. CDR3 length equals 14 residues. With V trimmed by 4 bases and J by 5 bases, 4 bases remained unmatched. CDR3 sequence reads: CASSYRGSNNEQFF. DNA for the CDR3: TGTGCCAGCAGCTACAGGGGGTCCAACAATGAGCAGTTCTTC.

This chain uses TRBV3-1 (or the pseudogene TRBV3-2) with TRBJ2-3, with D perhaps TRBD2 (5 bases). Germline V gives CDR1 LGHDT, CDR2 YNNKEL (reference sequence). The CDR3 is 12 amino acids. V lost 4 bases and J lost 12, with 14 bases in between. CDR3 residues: CASSLNEGPQYF. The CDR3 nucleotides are TGTGCCAGCAGCCTAAATGAGGGCCCCCAGTATTTT.

CDR3 in amino acids: CASSWIDSSYEQYF. The CDR3 region has the DNA TGTGCCAGCTCATGGATCGACAGCTCCTACGAGCAGTACTTC. This chain links TRBV18 with TRBJ2-7, with D perhaps TRBD1 (5 bases). The CDR3 contains 14 residues. Trimming removed 5 bases at V and 0 bases at J, with 11 bases between. Germline assignment: CDR1 KGHSH and CDR2 LQKENI.

The CDR3 here is CASSLVAGVSNEQFF. In DNA, the CDR3 is TGCGCCAGCAGCTTGGTAGCGGGAGTGTCCAATGAGCAGTTCTTC. This rearrangement joins TRBV5-1 to TRBJ2-1; 9 bases align to TRBD2. Germline CDR1 is SGHRS and CDR2 is YFSETQ. The CDR3 loop spans 15 amino acids. The J segment lost 6 bases and the V segment lost 0 bases, leaving 4 bases of the junction unmatched.

The DNA of the CDR3 is TGTGCCAGCAGTGAGGAACCGGGGACCACCGGGGAGCTGTTTTTT. Amino acid sequence: CASSEEPGTTGELFF. This chain joins TRBV2 and TRBJ2-2; D may correspond to TRBD1 or TRBD2 (5 bases each). This CDR3 has 15 amino acids. V lost 3 bases and J 4 bases, leaving 12 bases between the germline ends. Germline assignment: CDR1 SNHLY and CDR2 FYNNEI.

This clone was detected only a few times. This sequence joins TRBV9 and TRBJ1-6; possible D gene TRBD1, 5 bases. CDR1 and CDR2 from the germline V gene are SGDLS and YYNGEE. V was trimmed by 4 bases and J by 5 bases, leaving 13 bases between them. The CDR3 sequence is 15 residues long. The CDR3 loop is CASSPRGGNNSPLHF. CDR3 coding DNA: TGTGCCAGCAGCCCCCGTGGGGGGAATAATTCACCCCTCCACTTT.

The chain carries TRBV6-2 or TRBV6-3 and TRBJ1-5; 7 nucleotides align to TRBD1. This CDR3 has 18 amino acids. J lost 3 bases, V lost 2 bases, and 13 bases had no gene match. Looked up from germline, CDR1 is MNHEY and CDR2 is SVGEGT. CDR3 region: CASSYLGARGVNNQPQHF. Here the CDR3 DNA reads TGTGCCAGCAGTTACCTCGGCGCCAGGGGGGTTAACAATCAGCCCCAGCATTTT.

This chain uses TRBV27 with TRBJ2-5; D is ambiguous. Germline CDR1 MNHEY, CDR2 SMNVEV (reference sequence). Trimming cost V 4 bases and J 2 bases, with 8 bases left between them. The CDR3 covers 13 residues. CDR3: CASSSGQQETQYF. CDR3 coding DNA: TGTGCCAGCAGTTCCGGGCAGCAAGAGACCCAGTACTTC.

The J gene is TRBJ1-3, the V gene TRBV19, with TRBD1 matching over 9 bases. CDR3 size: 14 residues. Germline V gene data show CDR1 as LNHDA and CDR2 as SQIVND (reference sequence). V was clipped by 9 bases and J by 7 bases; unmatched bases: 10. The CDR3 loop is CASGPGQGVNTIYF. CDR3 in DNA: TGTGCCAGCGGACCGGGACAGGGTGTGAACACCATATATTTT.

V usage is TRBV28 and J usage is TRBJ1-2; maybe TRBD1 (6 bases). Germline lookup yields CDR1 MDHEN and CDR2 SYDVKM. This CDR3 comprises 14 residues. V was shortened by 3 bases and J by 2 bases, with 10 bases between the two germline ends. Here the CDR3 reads CASSFLDRNYGYTF. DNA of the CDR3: TGTGCCAGCAGTTTTCTCGACAGGAACTATGGCTACACCTTC.

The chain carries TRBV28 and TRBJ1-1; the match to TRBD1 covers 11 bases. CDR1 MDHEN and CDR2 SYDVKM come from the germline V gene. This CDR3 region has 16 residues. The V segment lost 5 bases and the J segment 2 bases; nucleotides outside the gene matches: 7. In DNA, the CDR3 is TGTGCCAGCAGTCCCGGGACAGGGGGAGGAAACACTGAAGCTTTCTTT. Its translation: CASSPGTGGGNTEAFF.

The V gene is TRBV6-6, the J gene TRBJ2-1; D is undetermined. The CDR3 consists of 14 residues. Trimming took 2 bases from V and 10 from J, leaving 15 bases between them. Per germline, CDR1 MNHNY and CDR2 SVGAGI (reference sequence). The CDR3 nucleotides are TGTGCCAGCAGTTACATCAGTCTGGACGGGGAGCAGTTCTTC. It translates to CASSYISLDGEQFF.

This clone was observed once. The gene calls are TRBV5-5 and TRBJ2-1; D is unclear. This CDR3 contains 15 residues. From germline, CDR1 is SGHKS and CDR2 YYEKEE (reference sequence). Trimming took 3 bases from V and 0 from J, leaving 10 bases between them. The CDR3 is CASSSQKDSYNEQFF. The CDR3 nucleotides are TGTGCCAGCAGCTCCCAGAAGGACTCCTACAATGAGCAGTTCTTC.

The CDR3 loop reads CASSTPTSGRTEQYF. DNA of the CDR3: TGTGCCAGCAGCACACCGACTAGCGGTCGAACCGAGCAGTACTTC. V usage is TRBV7-2 and J usage is TRBJ2-7, with 9 bases matching TRBD2. Trimming cost V 5 bases and J 6 bases; bases outside gene matches: 11. Per the germline V gene, CDR1 is SGHTA and CDR2 is FQGNSA. The CDR3 totals 15 residues.